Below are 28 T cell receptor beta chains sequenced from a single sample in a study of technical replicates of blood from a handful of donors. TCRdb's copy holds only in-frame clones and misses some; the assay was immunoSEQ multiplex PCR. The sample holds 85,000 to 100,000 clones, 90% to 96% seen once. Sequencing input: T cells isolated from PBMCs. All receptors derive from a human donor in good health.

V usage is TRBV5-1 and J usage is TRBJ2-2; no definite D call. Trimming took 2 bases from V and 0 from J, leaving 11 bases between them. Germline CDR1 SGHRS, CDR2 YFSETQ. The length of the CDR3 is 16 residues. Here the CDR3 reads CASSFRRGSNTGELFF. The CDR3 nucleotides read TGCGCCAGCAGCTTTCGTCGAGGATCGAACACCGGGGAGCTGTTTTTT.

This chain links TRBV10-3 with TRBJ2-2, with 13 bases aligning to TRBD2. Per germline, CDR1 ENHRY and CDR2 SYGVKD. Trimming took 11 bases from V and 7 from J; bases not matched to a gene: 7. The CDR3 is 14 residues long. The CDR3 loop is CASGLAGEVGELFF. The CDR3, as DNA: TGTGCCTCCGGACTAGCGGGAGAGGTCGGGGAGCTGTTTTTT.

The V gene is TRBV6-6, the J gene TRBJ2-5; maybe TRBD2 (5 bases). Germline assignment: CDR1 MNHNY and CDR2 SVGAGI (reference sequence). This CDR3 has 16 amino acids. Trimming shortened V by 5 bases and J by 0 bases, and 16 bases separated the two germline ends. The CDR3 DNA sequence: TGTGCCAGCAGTGGGAGTCGGAGCCCCGACCAAGAGACCCAGTACTTC. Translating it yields CASSGSRSPDQETQYF.

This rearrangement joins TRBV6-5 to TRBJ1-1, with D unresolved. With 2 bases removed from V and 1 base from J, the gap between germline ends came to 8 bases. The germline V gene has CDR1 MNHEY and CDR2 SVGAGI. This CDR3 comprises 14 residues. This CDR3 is CASSYGYRNTEAFF. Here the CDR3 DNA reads TGTGCCAGCAGTTACGGCTACAGGAACACTGAAGCTTTCTTT.

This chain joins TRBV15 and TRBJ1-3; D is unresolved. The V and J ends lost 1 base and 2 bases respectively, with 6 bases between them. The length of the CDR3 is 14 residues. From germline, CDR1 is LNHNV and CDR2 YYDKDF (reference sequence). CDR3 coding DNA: TGTGCCACCAGCAGAGGAGGGCCTGGAAACACCATATATTTT. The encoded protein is CATSRGGPGNTIYF.

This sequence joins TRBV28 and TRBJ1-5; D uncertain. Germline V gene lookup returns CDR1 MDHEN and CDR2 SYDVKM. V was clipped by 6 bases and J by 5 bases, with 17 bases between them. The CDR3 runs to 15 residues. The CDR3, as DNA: TGTGCCAGCAGACTACCCGGCAGTAAGTATCAGCCCCAGCATTTT. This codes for CASRLPGSKYQPQHF.

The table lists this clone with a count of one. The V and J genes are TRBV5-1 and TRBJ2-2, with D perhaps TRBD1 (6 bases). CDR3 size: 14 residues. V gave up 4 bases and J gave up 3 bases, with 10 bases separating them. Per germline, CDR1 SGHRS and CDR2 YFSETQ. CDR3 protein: CASSRGTDTGELFF. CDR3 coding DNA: TGCGCCAGCAGCAGGGGGACGGACACCGGGGAGCTGTTTTTT. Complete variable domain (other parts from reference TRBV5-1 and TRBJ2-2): KAGVTQTPRYLIKTRGQQVTLSCSPISGHRSVSWYQQTPGQGLQFLFEYFSETQRNKGNFPGRFSGRQFSNSRSEMNVSTLELGDSALYLCASSRGTDTGELFFGEGSRLTVL.

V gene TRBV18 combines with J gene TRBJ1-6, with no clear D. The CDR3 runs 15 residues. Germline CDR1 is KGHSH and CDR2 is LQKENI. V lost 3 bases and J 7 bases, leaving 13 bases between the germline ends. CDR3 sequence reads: CASSPTRFGNSPLHF. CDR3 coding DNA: TGTGCCAGCTCACCTACGAGGTTTGGGAATTCACCCCTCCACTTT.

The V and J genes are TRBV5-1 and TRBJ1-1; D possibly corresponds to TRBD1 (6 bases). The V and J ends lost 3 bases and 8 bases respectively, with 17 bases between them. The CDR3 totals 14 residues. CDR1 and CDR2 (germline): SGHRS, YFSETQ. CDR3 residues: CASSWGGTGTEAFF. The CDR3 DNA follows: TGCGCCAGCAGCTGGGGGGGGACCGGGACAGAAGCTTTCTTT.

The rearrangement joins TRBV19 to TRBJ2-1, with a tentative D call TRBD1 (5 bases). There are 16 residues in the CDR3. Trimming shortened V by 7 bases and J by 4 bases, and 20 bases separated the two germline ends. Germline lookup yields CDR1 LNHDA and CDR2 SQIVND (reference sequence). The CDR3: CASTPDIVVRYNEQFF. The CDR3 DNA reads TGTGCCAGTACTCCGGACATCGTCGTTAGATACAATGAGCAGTTCTTC.

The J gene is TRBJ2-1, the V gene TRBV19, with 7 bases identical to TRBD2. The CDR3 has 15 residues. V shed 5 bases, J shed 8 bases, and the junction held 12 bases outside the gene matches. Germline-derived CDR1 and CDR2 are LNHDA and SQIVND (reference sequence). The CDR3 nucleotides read TGTGCCAGTAGTCCCTGGACTAGTACCATGTATGAGCAGTTCTTC. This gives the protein CASSPWTSTMYEQFF.

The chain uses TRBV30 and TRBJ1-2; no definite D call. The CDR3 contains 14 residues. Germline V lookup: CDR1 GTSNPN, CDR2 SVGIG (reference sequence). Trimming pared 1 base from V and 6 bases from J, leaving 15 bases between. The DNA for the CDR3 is TGTGCCTGGAGTGGCCTACGGCTAGCCCATGGCTACACCTTC. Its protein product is CAWSGLRLAHGYTF.

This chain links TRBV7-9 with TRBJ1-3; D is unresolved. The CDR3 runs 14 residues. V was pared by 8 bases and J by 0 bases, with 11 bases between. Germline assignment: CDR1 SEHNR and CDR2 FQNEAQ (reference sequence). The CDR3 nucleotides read TGTGCCAGCGGTGAGATCTCCTCTGGAAACACCATATATTTT. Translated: CASGEISSGNTIYF. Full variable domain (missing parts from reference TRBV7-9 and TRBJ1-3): DTGVSQNPRHKITKRGQNVTFRCDPISEHNRLYWYRQTLGQGPEFLTYFQNEAQLEKSRLLSDRFSAERPKGSFSTLEIQRTEQGDSAMYLCASGEISSGNTIYFGEGSWLTVV.

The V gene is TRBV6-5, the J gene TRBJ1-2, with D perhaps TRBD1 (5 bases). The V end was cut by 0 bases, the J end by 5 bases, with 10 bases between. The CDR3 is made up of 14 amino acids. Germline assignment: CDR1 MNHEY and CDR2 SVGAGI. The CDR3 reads CASSYSTARYGYTF. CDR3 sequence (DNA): TGTGCCAGCAGTTACTCGACAGCACGGTATGGCTACACCTTC.

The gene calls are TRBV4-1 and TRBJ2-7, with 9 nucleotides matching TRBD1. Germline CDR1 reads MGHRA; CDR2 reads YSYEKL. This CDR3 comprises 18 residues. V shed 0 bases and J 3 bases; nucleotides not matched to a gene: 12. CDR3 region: CASSQDGPSTGGFYEQYF. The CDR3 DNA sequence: TGCGCCAGCAGCCAAGATGGGCCTTCGACAGGGGGGTTCTACGAGCAGTACTTC.

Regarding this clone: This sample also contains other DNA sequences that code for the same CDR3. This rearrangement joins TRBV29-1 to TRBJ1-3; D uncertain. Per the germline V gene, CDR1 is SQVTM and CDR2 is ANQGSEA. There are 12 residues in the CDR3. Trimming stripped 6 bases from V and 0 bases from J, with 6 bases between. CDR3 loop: CSVESSGNTIYF. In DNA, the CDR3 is TGCAGCGTGGAGAGCTCTGGAAACACCATATATTTT.

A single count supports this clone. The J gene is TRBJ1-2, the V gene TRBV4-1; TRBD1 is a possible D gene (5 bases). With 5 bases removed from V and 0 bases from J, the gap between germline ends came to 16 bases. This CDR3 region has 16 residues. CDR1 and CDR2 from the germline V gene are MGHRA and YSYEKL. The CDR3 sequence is CASSSLAGVPNYGYTF. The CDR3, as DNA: TGCGCCAGCAGCTCTCTAGCGGGGGTCCCTAACTATGGCTACACCTTC.

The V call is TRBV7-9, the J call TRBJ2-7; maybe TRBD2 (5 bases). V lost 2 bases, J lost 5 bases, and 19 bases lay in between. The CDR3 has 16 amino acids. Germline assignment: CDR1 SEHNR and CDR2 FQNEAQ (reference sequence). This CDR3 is CASSLSYGGGSDEQYF. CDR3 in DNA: TGTGCCAGCAGCTTATCGTACGGTGGAGGTTCCGACGAGCAGTACTTC.

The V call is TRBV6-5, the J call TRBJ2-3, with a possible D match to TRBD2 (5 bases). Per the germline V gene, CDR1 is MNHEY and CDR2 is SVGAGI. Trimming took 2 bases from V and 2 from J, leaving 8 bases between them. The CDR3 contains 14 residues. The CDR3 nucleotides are TGTGCCAGCAGTTACGGGGAGATCACAGATACGCAGTATTTT. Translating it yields CASSYGEITDTQYF.

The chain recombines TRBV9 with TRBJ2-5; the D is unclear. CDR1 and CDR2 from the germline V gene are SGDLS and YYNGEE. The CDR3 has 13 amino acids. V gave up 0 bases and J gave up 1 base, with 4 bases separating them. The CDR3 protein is CASSVGAQETQYF. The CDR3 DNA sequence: TGTGCCAGCAGCGTAGGAGCCCAAGAGACCCAGTACTTC.

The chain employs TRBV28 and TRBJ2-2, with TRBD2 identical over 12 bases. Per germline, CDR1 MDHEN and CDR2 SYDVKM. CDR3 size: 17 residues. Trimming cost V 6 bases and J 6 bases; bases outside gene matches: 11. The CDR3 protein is CASSSGTSGFLPGELFF. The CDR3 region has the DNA TGTGCCAGCAGCAGTGGGACTAGCGGGTTCCTCCCCGGGGAGCTGTTTTTT.

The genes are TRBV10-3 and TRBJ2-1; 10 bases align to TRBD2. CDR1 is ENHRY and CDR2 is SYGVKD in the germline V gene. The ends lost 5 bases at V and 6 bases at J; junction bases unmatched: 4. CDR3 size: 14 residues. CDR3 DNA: TGTGCCATCAGTCTAGCGGGAGAGCCCAATGAGCAGTTCTTC. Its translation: CAISLAGEPNEQFF.

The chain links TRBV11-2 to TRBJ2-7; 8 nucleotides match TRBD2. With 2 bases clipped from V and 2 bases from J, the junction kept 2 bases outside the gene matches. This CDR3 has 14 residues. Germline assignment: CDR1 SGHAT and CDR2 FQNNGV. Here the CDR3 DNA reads TGTGCCAGCAGCTTATTAGCGGGACCCTACGAGCAGTACTTC. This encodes CASSLLAGPYEQYF.

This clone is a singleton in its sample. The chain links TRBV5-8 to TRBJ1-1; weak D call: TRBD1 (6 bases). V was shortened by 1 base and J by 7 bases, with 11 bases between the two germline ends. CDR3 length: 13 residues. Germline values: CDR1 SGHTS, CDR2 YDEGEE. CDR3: CASSLYRAVEAFF. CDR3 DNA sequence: TGTGCCAGCAGCTTGTACAGGGCCGTTGAAGCTTTCTTT.

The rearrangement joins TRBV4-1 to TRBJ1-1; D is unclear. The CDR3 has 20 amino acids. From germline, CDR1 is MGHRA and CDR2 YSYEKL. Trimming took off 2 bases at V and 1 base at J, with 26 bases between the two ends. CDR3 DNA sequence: TGCGCCAGCAGCCAATTACTTTCCGAGCGGAACTCGGGCAAGAACACTGAAGCTTTCTTT. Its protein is CASSQLLSERNSGKNTEAFF.

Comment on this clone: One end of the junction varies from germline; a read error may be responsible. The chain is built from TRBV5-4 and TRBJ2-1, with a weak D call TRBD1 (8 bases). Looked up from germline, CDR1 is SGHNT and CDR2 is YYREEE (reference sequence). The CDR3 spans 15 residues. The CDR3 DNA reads TGTGCCAGCAGCTTGGTGACAGGGGTTTCGGCGGGACTACTCTTC. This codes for CASSLVTGVSAGLLF.

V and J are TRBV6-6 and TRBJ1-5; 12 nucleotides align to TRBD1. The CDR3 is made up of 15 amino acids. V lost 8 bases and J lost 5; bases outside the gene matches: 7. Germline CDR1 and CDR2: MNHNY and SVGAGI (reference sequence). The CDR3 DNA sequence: TGTGCCAGCTCGCCCGGGACAGGGGGCTATCAGCCCCAGCATTTT. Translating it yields CASSPGTGGYQPQHF.

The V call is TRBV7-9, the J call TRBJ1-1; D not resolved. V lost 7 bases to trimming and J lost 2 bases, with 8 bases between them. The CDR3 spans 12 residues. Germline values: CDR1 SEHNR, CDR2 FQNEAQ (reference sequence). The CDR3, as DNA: TGTGCCAGCAAGTCAACTAACACTGAAGCTTTCTTT. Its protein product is CASKSTNTEAFF.